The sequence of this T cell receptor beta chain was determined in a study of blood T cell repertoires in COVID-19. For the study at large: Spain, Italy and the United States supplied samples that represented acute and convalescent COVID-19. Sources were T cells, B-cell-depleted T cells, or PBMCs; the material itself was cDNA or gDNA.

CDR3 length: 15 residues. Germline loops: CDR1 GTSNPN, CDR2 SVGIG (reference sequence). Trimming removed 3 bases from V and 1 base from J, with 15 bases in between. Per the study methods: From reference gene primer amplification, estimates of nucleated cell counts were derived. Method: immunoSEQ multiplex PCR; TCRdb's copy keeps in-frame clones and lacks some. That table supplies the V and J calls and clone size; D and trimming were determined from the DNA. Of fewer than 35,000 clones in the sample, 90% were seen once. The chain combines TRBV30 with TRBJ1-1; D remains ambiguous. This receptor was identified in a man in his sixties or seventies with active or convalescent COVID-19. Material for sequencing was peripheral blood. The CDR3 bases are TGTGCCTGGAGCGACACCGGGAGTACGAACACTGAAGCTTTCTTT. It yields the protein CAWSDTGSTNTEAFF.